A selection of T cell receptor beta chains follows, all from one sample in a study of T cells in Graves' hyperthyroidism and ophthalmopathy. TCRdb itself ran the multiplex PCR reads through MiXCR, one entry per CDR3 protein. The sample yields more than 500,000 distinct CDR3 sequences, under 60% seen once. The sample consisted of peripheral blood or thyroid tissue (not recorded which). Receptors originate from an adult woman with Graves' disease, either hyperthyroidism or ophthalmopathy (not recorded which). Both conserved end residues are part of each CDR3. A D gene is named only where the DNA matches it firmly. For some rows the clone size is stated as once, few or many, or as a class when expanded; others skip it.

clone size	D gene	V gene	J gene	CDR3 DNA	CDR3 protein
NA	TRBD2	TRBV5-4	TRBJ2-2	TGTGCCAGCAGCAATAGCGGGAGGACCGGGGAGCTGTTTTTT	CASSNSGRTGELFF
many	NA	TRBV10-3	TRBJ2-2	TGTGCCATCAGGGATTCCTTCGGGAGACGGAACACCGGGGAGCTGTTTTTT	CAIRDSFGRRNTGELFF
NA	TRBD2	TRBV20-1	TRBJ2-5	TGCAGTGCTAGGGGCCCCCGGGGCCTACTAGCGGGAGGGTACCAAGAGACCCAGTACTTC	CSARGPRGLLAGGYQETQYF
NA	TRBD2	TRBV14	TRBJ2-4	TGTGCCAGCAGCCGCATGGCGCTAGCGGGAGAAAACATTCAGTACTTC	CASSRMALAGENIQYF
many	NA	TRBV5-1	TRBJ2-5	TGCGCCAGCAGCTTGGACGGTTGGGGGAACCGGGAGACCCAGTACTTC	CASSLDGWGNRETQYF
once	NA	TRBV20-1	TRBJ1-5	TGCAGTGCTACCAGACTAGCGGGGCAAGAGACCCAGCATTTT	CSATRLAGQETQHF
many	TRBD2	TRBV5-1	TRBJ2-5	TGCGCCAGCAGCTTGGTAGCGGGAGAAGAGACCCAGTACTTC	CASSLVAGEETQYF
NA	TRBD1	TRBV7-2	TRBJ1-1	TGTGCCAGCAGCCCTTCTCAGGGGGCGCGAACTGAAGCTTTCTTT	CASSPSQGARTEAFF
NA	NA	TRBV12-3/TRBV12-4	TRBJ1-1	TGTGCCAGCACCGGAGGCAAAGCTTTCTTT	CASTGGKAFF
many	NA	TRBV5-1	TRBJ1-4	TGCGCCAGCAGCCCCGGGGACGGGCGGGGAGAAAAACTGTTTTTT	CASSPGDGRGEKLFF
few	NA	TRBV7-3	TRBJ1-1	TGTGCCAGCAGCTTAAGTAGCAGTCGGGGGGGCGCTGAAGCTTTCTTT	CASSLSSSRGGAEAFF
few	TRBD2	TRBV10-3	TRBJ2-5	TGTGCCACCGGTACCACTAGCGGGAGAGAGACCCAGTACTTC	CATGTTSGRETQYF
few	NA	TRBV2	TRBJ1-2	TGTGCCAGCAGTGAAGACAGGACGGGTAGCTTC	CASSEDRTGSF
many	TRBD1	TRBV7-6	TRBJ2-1	TGTGCCAGCAGCCCGAGGACAGGGCACAATGAGCAGTTCTTC	CASSPRTGHNEQFF
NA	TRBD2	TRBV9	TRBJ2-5	TGTGCCAGCAGCATAGGACTAGCGGGACAAGAGACCCAGTACTTC	CASSIGLAGQETQYF
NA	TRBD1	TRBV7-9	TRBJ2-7	TGTGCCAGCGGTAACACAGGGGCCGAGCAGTACTTC	CASGNTGAEQYF
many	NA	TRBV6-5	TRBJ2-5	TGTGCCAGCAGTTACTCGGCAGCCGCCGGGGAGACCCAGTACTTC	CASSYSAAAGETQYF
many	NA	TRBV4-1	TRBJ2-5	TGCGCCAGCAGCCAAGAGGCTGGGGGGGAGACCCAGTACTTC	CASSQEAGGETQYF
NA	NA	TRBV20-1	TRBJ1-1	TGCAGTGCTAGTGGGACGACAGCAGGTGTGGAAACTTTCTTT	CSASGTTAGVETFF
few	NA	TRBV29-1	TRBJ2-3	TGCAGCGTGACTCAGGGGTCAGATACGCAGTATTTT	CSVTQGSDTQYF
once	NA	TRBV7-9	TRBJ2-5	TGTGCCAGCAGCCCGGTCGAAGAGACCCAGTACTTC	CASSPVEETQYF
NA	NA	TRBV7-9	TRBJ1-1	TGTGCCAGCAGCGGAGGGACAAGGTTTTTTACTGAAGCTTTCTTT	CASSGGTRFFTEAFF
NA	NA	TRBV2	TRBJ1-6	TGTGCCAGCAGGACGGAGACGGTCTATAATTCACCCCTCCACTTT	CASRTETVYNSPLHF
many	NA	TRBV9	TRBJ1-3	TGTGCCAGCAGCCATGACTCGAGCTCTGGAAACACCATATATTTT	CASSHDSSSGNTIYF
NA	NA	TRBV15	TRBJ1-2	TGTGCCACCAGCAGTCTATTAACAGGGTACCGCTACACCTTC	CATSSLLTGYRYTF
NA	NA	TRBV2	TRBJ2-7	TGTGCCAGCAGTAGGACTGCCCAGGTTTTCTTC	CASSRTAQVFF
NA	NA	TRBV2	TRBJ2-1	TGTGCCAGCAGTGAACTTGGAGACAATGAGCAGTTCTTC	CASSELGDNEQFF
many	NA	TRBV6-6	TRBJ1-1	TGTGCCAGCAGTCAAGATGCAAACACTGAAGCTTTCTTT	CASSQDANTEAFF
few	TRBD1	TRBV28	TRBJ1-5	TGTGCCAGCAGTTTCGACAGGGGAGTAGATCAGCCCCAGCATTTT	CASSFDRGVDQPQHF
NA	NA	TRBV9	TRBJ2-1	TGTGCCAGCAGCGTAGATGGGGGAGATGAGCAGTTCTTC	CASSVDGGDEQFF
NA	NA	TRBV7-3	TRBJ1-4	TGTGCCAGCAGCGTCCAGGGCGGGACTAATGAAAAACTGTTTTTT	CASSVQGGTNEKLFF
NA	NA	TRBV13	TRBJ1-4	TGTGCCAGCAGACACAGGGACGAGGGACTGTTTTTT	CASRHRDEGLFF
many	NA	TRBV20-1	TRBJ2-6	TGCAGTGCTAGGGCGGCAACTGGGGCCAACGTCCTGACTTTC	CSARAATGANVLTF
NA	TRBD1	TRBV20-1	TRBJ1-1	TGCAGTGCTCGGGAAGGGACAGGGGAAGCTTTCTTT	CSAREGTGEAFF
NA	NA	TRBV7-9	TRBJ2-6	TGTGCCAGCAGCTTAGGTCGTTTGGGAGCTGGGGCCAACGTCCTGACTTTC	CASSLGRLGAGANVLTF
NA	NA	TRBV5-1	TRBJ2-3	TGCGCCAGCAGCTTGGAGGACCAGAGGGCAGATACGCAGTATTTT	CASSLEDQRADTQYF
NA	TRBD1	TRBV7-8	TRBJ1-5	TGTGCCAGCAGCTTGACAGGGAAGGGTCAGCCCCAGCATTTT	CASSLTGKGQPQHF
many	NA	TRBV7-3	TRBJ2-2	TGTGCCAGCAGCTTAAGAACCAAAAACACCGGGGAGCTGTTTTTT	CASSLRTKNTGELFF
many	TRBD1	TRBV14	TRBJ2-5	TGTGCCAGCAGCCGGACGACAGGGGAAGAGACCCAGTACTTC	CASSRTTGEETQYF
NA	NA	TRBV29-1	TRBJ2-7	TGCAGCGTCACGCGTGGGCACGAGCAGTACTTC	CSVTRGHEQYF
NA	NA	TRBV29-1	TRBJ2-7	TGCAGCGTTGAGAACGGCTACGAGCAGTACTTC	CSVENGYEQYF
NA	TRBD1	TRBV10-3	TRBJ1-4	TGTGCCATCAGTGAGGGGACAGGGGAGACACTGTTTTTT	CAISEGTGETLFF
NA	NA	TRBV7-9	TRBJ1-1	TGTGCCAGCAGCTTCGCCAGCGCGAACACTGAAGCTTTCTTT	CASSFASANTEAFF
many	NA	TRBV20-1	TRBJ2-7	TGCAGTGCCTGGGGATTTACCTACGAGCAGTACTTC	CSAWGFTYEQYF
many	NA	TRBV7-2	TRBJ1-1	TGTGCCAGCAGCTTAGAGGTCGTTACTGAAGCTTTCTTT	CASSLEVVTEAFF
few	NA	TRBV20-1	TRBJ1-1	TGCAGTGCTAAAGGGTGGGAGGGCACTGAAGCTTTCTTT	CSAKGWEGTEAFF
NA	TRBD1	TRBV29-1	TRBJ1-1	TGCAGCGTTACCTTAGGACAGGCCGGATACACTGAAGCTTTCTTT	CSVTLGQAGYTEAFF
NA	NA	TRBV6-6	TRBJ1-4	TGTGCCAGCAGTTACCAATCGGCGGGTGAAAAACTGTTTTTT	CASSYQSAGEKLFF
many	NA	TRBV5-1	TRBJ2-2	TGCGCCAGCAGCGGGGTTCGAGGCACCGGGGAGCTGTTTTTT	CASSGVRGTGELFF
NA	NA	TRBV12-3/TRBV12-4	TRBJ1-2	TGTGCCAGCAGCTCCTCTGAAGCTAACTATGGCTACACCTTC	CASSSSEANYGYTF
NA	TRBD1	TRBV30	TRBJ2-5	TGTGCCTGGAGTGTCCCCAGGACAGGGGTACGAAAAGAGACCCAGTACTTC	CAWSVPRTGVRKETQYF
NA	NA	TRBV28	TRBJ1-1	TGTGCCAGCAGTTTTAGGGGGGGGAACACTGAATCTTTCTTT	CASSFRGGNTESFF
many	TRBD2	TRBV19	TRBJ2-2	TGTGCCAGTAGTAAGCTAGCGGGAGGATCGAACACCGGGGAGCTGTTTTTT	CASSKLAGGSNTGELFF
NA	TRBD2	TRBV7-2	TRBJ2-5	TGTGCCAGCACCCCCCGTAGGACTAGAGATGAGCAGTACTTC	CASTPRRTRDEQYF
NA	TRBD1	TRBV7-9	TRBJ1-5	TGTGCCAGCAGCTTAGGCCCAGGGGGCGCGCAGCCCCAGCATTTT	CASSLGPGGAQPQHF
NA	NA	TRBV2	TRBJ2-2	TGTACCAGCAGTGAGCATGTCGGGGAGCTGTTTTTT	CTSSEHVGELFF
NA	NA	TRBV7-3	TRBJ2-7	TGTGCCAGCAGCTTCTCTCAAGATGGTGAGCAGTACTTC	CASSFSQDGEQYF
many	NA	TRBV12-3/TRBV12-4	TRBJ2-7	TGTGCCAGCAGTCAGATTAGGATAGGGAAATCCTACGAGCAGTACTTC	CASSQIRIGKSYEQYF
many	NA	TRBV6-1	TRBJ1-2	TGTGCCAGCAACAACTATGGCTACACCTTC	CASNNYGYTF